These 31 T cell receptor beta chains were sequenced from one sample in a study of control samples from healthy donors and cancer patients. TCRdb keeps only in-frame clones here, not all; method: immunoSEQ multiplex PCR. The sample includes around 130,000 clones, approximately 90% of them seen just once. Sequencing input: blood. These receptors were collected from a man aged 18 to 29 in good health.

The rearrangement uses TRBV6-2 or TRBV6-3 and TRBJ2-1; no reliable D call. The ends were cut back, 0 bases at V and 8 bases at J, with 14 bases in the middle. CDR1 and CDR2 from the germline V gene are MNHEY and SVGEGT. The CDR3 has 15 residues. CDR3 DNA sequence: TGTGCCAGCAGTTACTCCCTAGGCTACTTCGATGAGCAGTTCTTC. Translated, it gives CASSYSLGYFDEQFF.

In DNA, the CDR3 is TGTGCCAGCAGCTGGGGACTAGCGGGAGTGTCCCCCGAGACCCAGTACTTC. As protein: CASSWGLAGVSPETQYF. The rearrangement joins TRBV5-4 to TRBJ2-5; 14 bases line up with TRBD2. The germline V gene encodes CDR1 SGHNT and CDR2 YYREEE (reference sequence). The CDR3 totals 17 residues. V dropped 3 bases and J dropped 5; count of bases not matched to a gene: 9.

This clone was counted only a few times. The chain combines TRBV3-1 (or the pseudogene TRBV3-2) with TRBJ1-3; no definite D call. The CDR3 is 13 residues long. The V gene lost 1 base and the J gene lost 4 bases, with 5 bases spanning the gap. CDR1 is LGHDT, CDR2 YNNKEL, per germline (reference sequence). This CDR3 is CASSQVNGNTIYF. DNA of the CDR3: TGTGCCAGCAGCCAAGTGAACGGAAACACCATATATTTT.

This chain connects TRBV30 to TRBJ2-3; TRBD1 might be the D (5 bases). Deletions cut 0 bases from V and 4 bases from J, with 11 bases between. This CDR3 is built from 14 residues. Germline CDR1 is GTSNPN and CDR2 is SVGIG (reference sequence). CDR3 in DNA: TGTGCCTGGAGTGTCAGGGTAGAAGCAGATACGCAGTATTTT. This codes for CAWSVRVEADTQYF.

The genes are TRBV28 and TRBJ2-7; either TRBD1 or TRBD2 may supply D (5 bases each). With 4 bases removed from V and 3 bases from J, the gap between germline ends came to 13 bases. CDR1 and CDR2 (germline): MDHEN, SYDVKM. This CDR3 has 14 amino acids. For the CDR3, the DNA is TGTGCCAGCAGTTCCCCGGGACCCGTCTACGAGCAGTACGTC. Its protein product is CASSSPGPVYEQYV.

The chain recombines TRBV28 with TRBJ1-5; 8 positions match TRBD1. The CDR3 is made up of 14 amino acids. J gave up 5 bases and V 4 bases, and 4 bases lay outside the gene matches. Germline lookup yields CDR1 MDHEN and CDR2 SYDVKM. CDR3 bases: TGTGCCAGCAGTTGGACAGGGAAGGATCAGCCCCAGCATTTT. It specifies CASSWTGKDQPQHF.

This clone appeared a single time. The chain is built from TRBV5-1 and TRBJ2-7; possibly TRBD1 or TRBD2 for D (5 bases each). The germline V gene encodes CDR1 SGHRS and CDR2 YFSETQ. Between the trimmed V and J ends, which lost 5 bases and 10 bases, there was a span of 13 bases. This CDR3 contains 11 residues. CDR3 bases: TGCGCCAGCAGTGGGACGGCGGGTCAGTACTTC. This sequence encodes CASSGTAGQYF.

This chain links TRBV9 with TRBJ2-3; TRBD2 matches at 14 bases. The CDR3 totals 18 residues. CDR1 and CDR2 from the germline V gene are SGDLS and YYNGEE. The J segment lost 1 base and the V segment lost 0 bases, leaving 4 bases of the junction unmatched. In DNA, the CDR3 is TGTGCCAGCAGCGTAGGGACTAGCGGGGGGTCCCGCACAGATACGCAGTATTTT. Residues: CASSVGTSGGSRTDTQYF.

The gene calls are TRBV3-1 (or the pseudogene TRBV3-2) and TRBJ2-7; 7 nucleotides align to TRBD2. The CDR3 has 14 residues. With V trimmed by 4 bases and J by 3 bases, 6 bases remained unmatched. Germline V CDR1 and CDR2: LGHDT, YNNKEL (reference sequence). The CDR3 sequence is CASSLRGVGYEQYF. CDR3 DNA sequence: TGTGCCAGCAGCCTCCGGGGGGTGGGCTACGAGCAGTACTTC.

V gene TRBV30 combines with J gene TRBJ1-2; D might be TRBD1 (6 bases). The V gene's germline CDR1 is GTSNPN and CDR2 SVGIG (reference sequence). Trimming took off 1 base at V and 4 bases at J, with 16 bases between the two ends. This CDR3 comprises 15 residues. The DNA of the CDR3 is TGTGCCTGGAGTGACCCCCGGACAGAAGGCTATGGCTACACCTTC. Encoded protein: CAWSDPRTEGYGYTF.

This chain connects TRBV15 to TRBJ1-4, with 7 positions matching TRBD1. In germline, CDR1 is LNHNV, CDR2 YYDKDF (reference sequence). This CDR3 has 16 amino acids. V shed 5 bases and J 1 base; nucleotides not matched to a gene: 7. The CDR3 protein is CATSEDREETNEKLFF. In DNA form, the CDR3 reads TGTGCCACCAGCGAAGACAGGGAGGAAACTAATGAAAAACTGTTTTTT.

This chain links TRBV3-1 (or the pseudogene TRBV3-2) with TRBJ1-5, with a possible D match to TRBD1 (6 bases). From germline, CDR1 is LGHDT and CDR2 YNNKEL (reference sequence). V shed 0 bases and J shed 6 bases, with 9 bases lying between them. The CDR3 sequence is 14 residues long. Here the CDR3 reads CASSQDTRGQPQHF. Written as DNA, the CDR3 is TGTGCCAGCAGCCAAGACACCAGGGGTCAGCCCCAGCATTTT.

This chain joins TRBV28 and TRBJ1-1; TRBD1 matches 10 bases. The V gene end was trimmed by 3 bases and the J gene end by 1 base; junction bases not matched to a gene: 5. The CDR3 contains 16 residues. CDR1 is MDHEN, CDR2 SYDVKM, per germline. The CDR3 here is CASSFPRQGANTEAFF. Here the CDR3 DNA reads TGTGCCAGCAGTTTCCCCAGACAGGGGGCGAACACTGAAGCTTTCTTT.

This chain joins TRBV5-1 and TRBJ2-6; D possibly uses TRBD1 or TRBD2 (5 bases each). The germline gives CDR1 SGHRS, CDR2 YFSETQ. CDR3 size: 19 residues. V lost 4 bases, J lost 2 bases, and 22 bases lay in between. CDR3 in amino acids: CASSLDGTDSRPGANVLTF. The CDR3 DNA is TGCGCCAGCAGCCTCGATGGGACCGATTCACGTCCTGGGGCCAACGTCCTGACTTTC.

The chain recombines TRBV7-3 with TRBJ2-6; D is unresolved. The CDR3 runs to 14 residues. In germline, CDR1 is SGHTA, CDR2 FQGTGA. V lost 4 bases and J lost 1, with 5 bases in between. CDR3: CASSSSSGANVLTF. DNA for the CDR3: TGTGCCAGCAGCTCCTCTTCTGGGGCCAACGTCCTGACTTTC.

The gene calls are TRBV19 and TRBJ1-1; D ambiguous. Germline loops: CDR1 LNHDA, CDR2 SQIVND (reference sequence). Trimming took 3 bases from V and 4 from J, leaving 15 bases between them. The CDR3 is 15 residues long. CDR3 DNA sequence: TGTGCCAGTAGTATGCCGGGAAAGCAGTCCACTGAAGCTTTCTTT. Its translation: CASSMPGKQSTEAFF.

This clone was seen a handful of times. This chain connects TRBV28 to TRBJ2-2; TRBD1 aligns across 9 bases. J lost 3 bases, V lost 6 bases, and 8 bases had no gene match. The CDR3 sequence is 16 residues long. Germline V CDR1 and CDR2: MDHEN, SYDVKM. Written as DNA, the CDR3 is TGTGCCAGCAGCACCTTCCGACAGGGGGACACCGGGGAGCTGTTTTTT. It translates to CASSTFRQGDTGELFF.

This clone appeared a few times. DNA for the CDR3: TGTGCCAGCAGCCAGAACTGGAACACCGGGGAGCTGTTTTTT. As protein: CASSQNWNTGELFF. The V and J genes are TRBV14 and TRBJ2-2; no clear D gene. Trimming removed 3 bases from V and 1 base from J, with 6 bases in between. The germline V gene has CDR1 SGHDN and CDR2 FVKESK. The CDR3 spans 14 residues.

The rearrangement uses TRBV6-1 and TRBJ1-4, with TRBD1 as a possible D gene (5 bases). The V and J ends lost 6 bases and 0 bases respectively, with 8 bases between them. This CDR3 has 14 amino acids. Germline V CDR1 and CDR2: MNHNS, SASEGT. The CDR3: CASSLTATNEKLFF. CDR3 bases: TGTGCCAGCAGCCTGACAGCAACTAATGAAAAACTGTTTTTT.

The V call is TRBV14, the J call TRBJ2-5; D remains unclear. This CDR3 is built from 15 residues. CDR1 is SGHDN, CDR2 FVKESK, per germline. V was shortened by 4 bases and J by 1 base, with 13 bases between the two germline ends. CDR3: CASSPQGPGQETQYF. The CDR3 nucleotides read TGTGCCAGCAGCCCCCAAGGACCAGGCCAAGAGACCCAGTACTTC.

This clone showed up just once. V gene TRBV19 combines with J gene TRBJ1-1, with D perhaps matching TRBD1 (5 bases). V was trimmed by 4 bases and J by 0 bases, leaving 15 bases between them. This CDR3 spans 16 amino acids. Germline lookup yields CDR1 LNHDA and CDR2 SQIVND (reference sequence). CDR3 DNA: TGTGCCAGTAGTACTGACAGTTCGAGGATGAACACTGAAGCTTTCTTT. This codes for CASSTDSSRMNTEAFF.

The V and J genes are TRBV6-5 and TRBJ1-5; 7 bases align to TRBD1. Germline V lookup: CDR1 MNHEY, CDR2 SVGAGI. The ends lost 7 bases at V and 0 bases at J; junction bases unmatched: 3. CDR3 length: 14 amino acids. The CDR3 nucleotides are TGTGCCAGCAAGGGGGCAGATAGCAATCAGCCCCAGCATTTT. Translating gives CASKGADSNQPQHF.

V is TRBV29-1 and J is TRBJ1-1; 7 nucleotides match TRBD1. Germline CDR1 and CDR2: SQVTM and ANQGSEA. The CDR3 has 13 amino acids. Trimming cost V 5 bases and J 1 base; bases outside gene matches: 4. The CDR3 DNA sequence: TGCAGCGTTCCGGGACAGAGGAACACTGAAGCTTTCTTT. Protein: CSVPGQRNTEAFF.

This clone occurred once. V is TRBV27 and J is TRBJ2-3, with 9 nucleotides matching TRBD1. The V and J ends lost 6 bases and 3 bases, in that order; junction bases with no gene match: 13. CDR3 length: 17 amino acids. CDR1 is MNHEY and CDR2 is SMNVEV in the germline V gene (reference sequence). CDR3 sequence (DNA): TGTGCCAGCAGCCAAACGAACCCGGGACAGGGAACAGATACGCAGTATTTT. Residues: CASSQTNPGQGTDTQYF.

This clone came up once. CDR3: CASSEEGGRGNQPQHF. The CDR3 DNA is TGTGCCAGCAGTGAGGAGGGGGGCCGGGGCAATCAGCCCCAGCATTTT. The rearrangement uses TRBV6-1 and TRBJ1-5; possibly TRBD1 for D (6 bases). The V gene lost 3 bases and the J gene lost 2 bases, with 14 bases spanning the gap. This CDR3 spans 16 amino acids. Germline V gives CDR1 MNHNS, CDR2 SASEGT.

V is TRBV12-3 or TRBV12-4 and J is TRBJ1-1; D is undetermined. The CDR3 is 13 amino acids. V lost 7 bases and J 1 base, leaving 10 bases between the germline ends. The CDR3 is CASTPPGNTEAFF. The CDR3, as DNA: TGTGCCAGCACTCCGCCGGGGAACACTGAAGCTTTCTTT.

The chain has TRBV7-2 and TRBJ1-1; no reliable D call. In germline, CDR1 is SGHTA, CDR2 FQGNSA. The CDR3 contains 13 residues. V shed 7 bases and J shed 4 bases, with 13 bases lying between them. CDR3 sequence (DNA): TGTGCCAGCACCCTCCTGGGAGGCACTGAAGCTTTCTTT. Protein sequence: CASTLLGGTEAFF.

V usage is TRBV9 and J usage is TRBJ1-4; the D gene is possibly TRBD1 (6 bases). Germline CDR1 reads SGDLS; CDR2 reads YYNGEE. Trimming took off 0 bases at V and 5 bases at J, with 11 bases between the two ends. The CDR3 extends over 15 amino acids. CDR3 protein: CASSVAHRENEKLFF. The DNA for the CDR3 is TGTGCCAGCAGCGTAGCCCACAGGGAAAATGAAAAACTGTTTTTT. Filled out from reference TRBV9 and TRBJ1-4, the complete variable domain reads DSGVTQTPKHLITATGQRVTLRCSPRSGDLSVYWYQQSLDQGLQFLIQYYNGEERAKGNILERFSAQQFPDLHSELNLSSLELGDSALYFCASSVAHRENEKLFFGSGTQLSVL.

The rearrangement links TRBV12-3 or TRBV12-4 to TRBJ1-1; D not resolved. Trimming removed 11 bases from V and 0 bases from J, with 13 bases in between. This CDR3 spans 13 amino acids. As DNA, the CDR3 is TGTGCCGTCTCAAAAGGGTTGAACACTGAAGCTTTCTTT. Protein sequence: CAVSKGLNTEAFF.

This rearrangement joins TRBV28 to TRBJ2-6; TRBD1 matches at 7 bases. Germline CDR1 is MDHEN and CDR2 is SYDVKM. Losses at the gene ends were 8 bases for V and 0 bases for J; bases not matched to a gene: 10. This CDR3 spans 17 amino acids. CDR3 amino acids: CASGQTGLGSGANVLTF. The CDR3 DNA follows: TGTGCCAGCGGACAGACAGGGCTGGGCTCTGGGGCCAACGTCCTGACTTTC.

This clone was seen a handful of times. The J gene is TRBJ1-5, the V gene TRBV11-1; D unresolved. Trimming left V 6 bases short and J 2 bases short, with 17 bases between. CDR3 length equals 16 residues. Germline assignment: CDR1 SGHAT and CDR2 FQDESV (reference sequence). The CDR3 DNA reads TGTGCCAGCAGTCTCGGGAGAGAATGGGGCAATCAGCCCCAGCATTTT. This translates into CASSLGREWGNQPQHF.